This record looks at one TCR beta chain sequence and its context. In germline, CDR1 is SGHNT, CDR2 YENEEA. The CDR3 totals 12 residues. Trimming removed 5 bases from V and 0 bases from J, with 3 bases in between. The sample comes from a study of blood T cell repertoires in COVID-19. On the study more broadly: COVID-19 samples from acute and convalescent phases originated in the United States, Italy and Spain. Sample material is recorded as cDNA or gDNA derived from T cells, B-cell-depleted T cells, or PBMCs.

Recovery among Cohort 3 donors was established by two negative PCRs, clearance, or symptom resolution. Authors' analysis steps: Reference gene primer amplification gave estimated nucleated cell counts. Some clones are missing from TCRdb's copy, which holds only in-frame ones; the method was immunoSEQ multiplex PCR. The D gene and trimming were derived from the DNA, and the V and J assignments and clone size from that table. This table holds fewer than 450,000 clones, less than 95% found once. Input material: PBMCs or T cells enriched from blood (not recorded which). The chain couples TRBV11-3 to TRBJ2-3; no firm D call. This TCR came from a man younger than 30 who had recovered from COVID-19. This CDR3 is CASSPSTDTQYF. CDR3 sequence (DNA): TGTGCCAGCAGCCCTAGCACAGATACGCAGTATTTT. Filled out from reference TRBV11-3 and TRBJ2-3, the complete variable domain reads EAGVVQSPRYKIIEKKQPVAFWCNPISGHNTLYWYLQNLGQGPELLIRYENEEAVDDSQLPKDRFSAERLKGVDSTLKIQPAELGDSAVYLCASSPSTDTQYFGPGTRLTVL.